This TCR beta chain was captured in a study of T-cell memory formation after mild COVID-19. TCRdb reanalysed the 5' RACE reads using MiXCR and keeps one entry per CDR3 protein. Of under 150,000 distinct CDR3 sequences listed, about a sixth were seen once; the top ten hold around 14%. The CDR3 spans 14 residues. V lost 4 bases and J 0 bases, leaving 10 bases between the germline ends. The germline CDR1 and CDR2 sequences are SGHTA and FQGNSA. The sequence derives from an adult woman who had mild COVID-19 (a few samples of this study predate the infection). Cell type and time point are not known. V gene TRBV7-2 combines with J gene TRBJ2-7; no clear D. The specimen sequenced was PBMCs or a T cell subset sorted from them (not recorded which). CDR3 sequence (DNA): TGTGCCAGCAGCTCCTACACAGACTCCTACGAGCAGTACTTC. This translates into CASSSYTDSYEQYF.